This T cell receptor beta chain was recorded in a study of blood T cell repertoires in COVID-19. This CDR3 has 16 amino acids. Germline-derived CDR1 and CDR2 are MNHNS and SASEGT. Trimming took 6 bases from V and 3 from J; bases not matched to a gene: 11. The table came from immunoSEQ multiplex PCR; TCRdb's copy has only in-frame clones and leaves some out. The sample yields tens of thousands of clones, about 80% seen once. The source of this sequence is a man between 65 and 85 years old with acute or convalescent COVID-19. Sequenced: peripheral blood. The rearrangement links TRBV6-1 to TRBJ1-5; 7 positions agree with TRBD1. Here the CDR3 DNA reads TGTGCCAGCAGCGAAACAGGGGCCTCCCTCAATCAGCCCCAGCATTTT. This sequence encodes CASSETGASLNQPQHF.